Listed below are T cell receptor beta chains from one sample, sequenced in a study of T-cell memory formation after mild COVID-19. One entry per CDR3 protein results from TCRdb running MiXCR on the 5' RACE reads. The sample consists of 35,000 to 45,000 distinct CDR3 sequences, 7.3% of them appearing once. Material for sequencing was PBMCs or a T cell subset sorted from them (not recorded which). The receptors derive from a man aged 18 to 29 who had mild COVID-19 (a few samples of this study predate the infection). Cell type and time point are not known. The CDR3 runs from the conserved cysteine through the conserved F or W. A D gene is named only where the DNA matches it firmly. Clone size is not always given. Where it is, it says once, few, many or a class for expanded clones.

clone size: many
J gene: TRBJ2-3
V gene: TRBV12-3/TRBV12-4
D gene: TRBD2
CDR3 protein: CASSSGLAGSTDTQYF
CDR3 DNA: TGTGCCAGCAGCTCCGGACTAGCGGGGAGCACAGATACGCAGTATTTT

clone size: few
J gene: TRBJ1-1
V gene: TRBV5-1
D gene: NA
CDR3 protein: CASSLGGSNTEAFF
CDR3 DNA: TGCGCCAGCAGCTTGGGCGGATCGAACACTGAAGCTTTCTTT

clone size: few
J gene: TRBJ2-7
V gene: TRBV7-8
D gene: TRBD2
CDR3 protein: CASSRTRYNEQYF
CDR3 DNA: TGTGCCAGCAGTCGGACTAGGTATAACGAGCAGTACTTC

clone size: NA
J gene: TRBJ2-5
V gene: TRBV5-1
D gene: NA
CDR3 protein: CASRSGETQYF
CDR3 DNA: TGCGCCAGCAGATCAGGAGAGACCCAGTACTTC

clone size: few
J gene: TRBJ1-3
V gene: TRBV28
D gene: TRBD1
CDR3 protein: CASSSRQGAFHIYF
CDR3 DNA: TGTGCCAGCAGTTCCCGACAGGGGGCCTTTCACATATATTTT

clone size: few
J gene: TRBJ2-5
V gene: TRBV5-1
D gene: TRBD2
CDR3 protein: CASSLIGTSGAQETQYF
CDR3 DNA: TGCGCCAGCAGCTTGATTGGGACTAGCGGGGCACAAGAGACCCAGTACTTC

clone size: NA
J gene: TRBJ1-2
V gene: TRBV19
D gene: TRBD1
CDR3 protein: CASKTGSINYGYTF
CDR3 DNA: TGTGCCTCTAAGACAGGGTCTATTAACTATGGCTACACCTTC

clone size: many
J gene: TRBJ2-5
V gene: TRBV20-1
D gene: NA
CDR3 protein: CSARTTQETQYF
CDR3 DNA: TGCAGTGCTAGGACTACTCAAGAGACCCAGTACTTC

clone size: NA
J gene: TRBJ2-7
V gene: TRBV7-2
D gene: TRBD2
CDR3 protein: CASSYEGGGNYEQYF
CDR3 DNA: TGTGCCAGCAGCTACGAGGGCGGGGGAAATTACGAGCAGTACTTC

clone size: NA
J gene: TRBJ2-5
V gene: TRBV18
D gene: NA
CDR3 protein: CASSRQAGWETQYF
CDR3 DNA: TGTGCCAGCTCACGGCAGGCCGGCTGGGAGACCCAGTACTTC

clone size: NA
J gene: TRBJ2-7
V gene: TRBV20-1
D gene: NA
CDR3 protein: CSASFGGGQGEQYF
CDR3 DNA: TGCAGTGCTAGTTTTGGGGGAGGTCAGGGCGAGCAGTACTTC